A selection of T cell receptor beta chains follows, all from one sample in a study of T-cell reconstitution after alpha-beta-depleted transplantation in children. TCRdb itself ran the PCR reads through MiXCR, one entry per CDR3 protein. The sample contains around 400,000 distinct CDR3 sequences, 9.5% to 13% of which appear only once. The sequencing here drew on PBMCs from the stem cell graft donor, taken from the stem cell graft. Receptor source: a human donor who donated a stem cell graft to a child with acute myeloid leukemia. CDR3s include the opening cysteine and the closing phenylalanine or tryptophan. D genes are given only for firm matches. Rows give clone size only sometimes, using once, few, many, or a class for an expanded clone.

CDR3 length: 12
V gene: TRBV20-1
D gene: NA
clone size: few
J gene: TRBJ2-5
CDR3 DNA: TGCAGTGCCAAAACTGGGGGTGAGACCCAGTACTTC
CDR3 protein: CSAKTGGETQYF

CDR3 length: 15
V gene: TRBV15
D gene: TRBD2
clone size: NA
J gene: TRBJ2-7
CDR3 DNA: TGTGCCACCAGCAGAGTACCTAGCGGAACCTACGAGCAGTACTTC
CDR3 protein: CATSRVPSGTYEQYF

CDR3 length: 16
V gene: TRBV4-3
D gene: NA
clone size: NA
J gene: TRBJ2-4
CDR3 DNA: TGCGCCAGCAGCCCGGACTCATTACAGGCCAAAAACATTCAGTACTTC
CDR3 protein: CASSPDSLQAKNIQYF

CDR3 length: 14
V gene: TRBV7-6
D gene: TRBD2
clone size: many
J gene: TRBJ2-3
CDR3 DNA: TGTGCCAGCAGCCCAGCGGGAGAGATGGATACGCAGTATTTT
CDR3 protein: CASSPAGEMDTQYF

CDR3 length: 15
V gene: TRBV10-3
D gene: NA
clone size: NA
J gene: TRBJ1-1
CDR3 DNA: TGTGCCATCAGTGAGTCGGATCGGGCATTACTTGAAGCTTTCTTT
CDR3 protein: CAISESDRALLEAFF

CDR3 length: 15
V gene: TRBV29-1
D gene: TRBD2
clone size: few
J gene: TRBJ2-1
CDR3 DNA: TGCAGCGTTGCATCTCGGGGGGGCTCCTACAATGAGCAGTTCTTC
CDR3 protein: CSVASRGGSYNEQFF

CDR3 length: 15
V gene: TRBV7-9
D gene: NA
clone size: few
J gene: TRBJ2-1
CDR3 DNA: TGTGCCAGCAGCCTCACGGGACTGGACCCCAATGAGCAGTTCTTC
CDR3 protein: CASSLTGLDPNEQFF

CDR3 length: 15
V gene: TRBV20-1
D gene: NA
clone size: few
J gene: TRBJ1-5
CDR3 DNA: TGCAGTGCTTTGGGGGATTCCCAACACAATCAGCCCCAGCATTTT
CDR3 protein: CSALGDSQHNQPQHF

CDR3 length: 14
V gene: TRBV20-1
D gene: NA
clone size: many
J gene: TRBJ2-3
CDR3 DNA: TGCAGTGCTAGAGCTCTTCTGGGGACAGATACGCAGTATTTT
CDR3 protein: CSARALLGTDTQYF

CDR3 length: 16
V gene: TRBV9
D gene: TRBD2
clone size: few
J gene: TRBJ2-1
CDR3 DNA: TGTGCCAGCAGCGTAGGGAGCGGGAGTGGGTCCAATGAGCAGTTCTTC
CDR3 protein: CASSVGSGSGSNEQFF

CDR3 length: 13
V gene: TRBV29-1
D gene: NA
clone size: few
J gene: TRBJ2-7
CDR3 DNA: TGCAGCGTTGAACGTGTGGATTCCTCCGAGCAGTACTTC
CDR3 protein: CSVERVDSSEQYF

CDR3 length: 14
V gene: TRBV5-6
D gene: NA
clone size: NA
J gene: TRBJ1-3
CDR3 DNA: TGTGCCAGCAGCTTGGGGCAGACAGGAAACACCATATATTTT
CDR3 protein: CASSLGQTGNTIYF

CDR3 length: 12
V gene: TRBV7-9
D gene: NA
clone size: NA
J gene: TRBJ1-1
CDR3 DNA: TGTGCCTGGGCGCAGGGGAACACTGAAGCTTTCTTT
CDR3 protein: CAWAQGNTEAFF

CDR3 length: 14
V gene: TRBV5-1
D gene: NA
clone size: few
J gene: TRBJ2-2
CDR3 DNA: TGCGCCAGCACCCGGACTACGAACACCGGGGAGCTGTTTTTT
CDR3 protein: CASTRTTNTGELFF

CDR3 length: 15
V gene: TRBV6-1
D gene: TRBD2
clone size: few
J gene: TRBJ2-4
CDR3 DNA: TGTGCCAGCAGTGAATCTGCTGGAGCGGGGGCGGTTCAGTACTTC
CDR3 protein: CASSESAGAGAVQYF

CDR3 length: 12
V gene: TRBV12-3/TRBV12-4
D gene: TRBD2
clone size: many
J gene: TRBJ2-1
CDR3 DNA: TGTGCCAGCACCTACGCCGGGACTAGGCCGTTCTTC
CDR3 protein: CASTYAGTRPFF

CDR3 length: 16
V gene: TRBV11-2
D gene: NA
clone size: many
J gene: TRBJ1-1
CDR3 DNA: TGTGCCAGCAGCTTAGAATTCGGACGGCGGAACACTGAAGCTTTCTTT
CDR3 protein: CASSLEFGRRNTEAFF

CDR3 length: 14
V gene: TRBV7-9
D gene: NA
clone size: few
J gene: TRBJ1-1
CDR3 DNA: TGTGCCAGCAGCTTTCAGGGTGTCGGCACTGAAGCTTTCTTT
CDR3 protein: CASSFQGVGTEAFF

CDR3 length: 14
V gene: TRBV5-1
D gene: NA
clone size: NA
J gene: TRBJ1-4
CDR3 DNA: TGCGCCAGCAGCCCGGACCCAACGGGGGAAAAACTGTTTTTT
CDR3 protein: CASSPDPTGEKLFF

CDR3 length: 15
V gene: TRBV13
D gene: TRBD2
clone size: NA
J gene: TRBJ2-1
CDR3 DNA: TGTGCCAGCAGATTGAGCGGGAGAGGTTACAATGAGCAGTTCTTC
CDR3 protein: CASRLSGRGYNEQFF

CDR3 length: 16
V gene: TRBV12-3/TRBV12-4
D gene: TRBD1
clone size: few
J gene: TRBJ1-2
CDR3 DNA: TGTGCCAGCAGTGACCCCGGGACAGGGGAGAACTATGGCTACACCTTC
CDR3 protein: CASSDPGTGENYGYTF

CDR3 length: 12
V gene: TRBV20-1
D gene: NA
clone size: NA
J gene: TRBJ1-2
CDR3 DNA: TGCAGTGCTAGAGACGGGGGATCCGGCTACACCTTC
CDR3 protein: CSARDGGSGYTF